This T cell receptor beta chain was sequenced in a study of blood T cells in healthy people across ages. A sample-barcoded 5' primer and a J-beta primer mix were used in a second PCR of roughly 6 to 11 cycles. From the 5' RACE reads, TCRdb called clonotypes with MiXCR, one entry per CDR3 protein. This table has 850,000 to 1,100,000 distinct CDR3 sequences, approximately 38% appearing once. The TCR sequence derives from a young man in good health. Sequencing was performed on blood.

CDR3 nucleotides: TGCAGCGTTGGTGGGGGCGCGGATCAGCCCCAGCATTTT. Its translation: CSVGGGADQPQHF. V usage is TRBV29-1 and J usage is TRBJ1-5, with D possibly TRBD1 on 6 matching bases. V lost 4 bases, J lost 5 bases, and 12 bases lay in between. The CDR3 sequence is 13 residues long. Germline V gives CDR1 SQVTM, CDR2 ANQGSEA.